These T cell receptor beta chains were read from a single sample in a study of Graves' ophthalmopathy and Graves' hyperthyroidism. TCRdb recomputed calls from the multiplex PCR reads with MiXCR, one row per CDR3 protein. The table shows roughly 400,000 distinct CDR3 sequences, with roughly 14% occurring only once. Sequencing was carried out using peripheral blood. All receptors come from a woman aged 18-35 years with stable Graves' hyperthyroidism. The CDR3 runs from the conserved cysteine through the conserved F or W. A D gene is named only where the DNA matches it firmly. Size is omitted from some rows. Given values are once, few, many or a class for expanded clones.

>.|TRBV6-2/TRBV6-3|TRBJ2-6|many
CASSYSGPDVLGANVLTF
TGTGCCAGCAGTTACTCGGGTCCAGACGTTCTGGGGGCCAACGTCCTGACTTTC
>TRBD1|TRBV29-1|TRBJ2-2|many
CSVRPGTGFGELFF
TGCAGCGTCCGTCCCGGGACAGGGTTCGGGGAGCTGTTTTTT
>TRBD2|TRBV25-1|TRBJ2-7|.
CASSLIGLAGEYEQYF
TGTGCCAGCAGTCTCATCGGACTAGCGGGGGAGTACGAGCAGTACTTC
>.|TRBV11-3|TRBJ1-1|many
CASSLVLGMNTEAFF
TGTGCCAGCAGCTTAGTATTAGGGATGAACACTGAAGCTTTCTTT
>.|TRBV10-3|TRBJ1-1|many
CAISEKVENTEAFF
TGTGCCATCAGTGAGAAAGTAGAAAACACTGAAGCTTTCTTT
>.|TRBV19|TRBJ2-5|many
CASSMGGRSEETQYF
TGTGCCAGTAGTATGGGGGGACGCTCGGAAGAGACCCAGTACTTC
>.|TRBV6-1|TRBJ2-7|many
CASSTNRGGYEQYF
TGTGCCAGCAGTACCAACAGGGGAGGCTACGAGCAGTACTTC
>TRBD1|TRBV7-9|TRBJ2-4|many
CASSPRDRNIQYF
TGTGCCAGCAGCCCGAGGGACAGAAACATTCAGTACTTC
>.|TRBV12-3/TRBV12-4|TRBJ2-7|many
CASSSPSYEQYF
TGTGCCAGCAGTTCGCCTAGCTACGAGCAGTACTTC
>.|TRBV19|TRBJ1-1|many
CASSTPGLRLTEAFF
TGTGCCAGTAGTACCCCGGGACTAAGGTTGACTGAAGCTTTCTTT
>.|TRBV7-8|TRBJ1-5|many
CASSFRDRQPQHF
TGTGCCAGCAGCTTTAGGGATCGTCAGCCCCAGCATTTT
>TRBD1|TRBV7-8|TRBJ2-7|.
CASSLVRDRGYEQYF
TGTGCCAGCAGCTTAGTCCGGGACAGGGGCTACGAGCAGTACTTC
>TRBD1|TRBV24-1|TRBJ2-2|.
CATSRQGPMTGELFF
TGTGCCACCAGCCGACAGGGCCCCATGACCGGGGAGCTGTTTTTT
>.|TRBV6-5|TRBJ1-1|.
CASRPQEITEAFF
TGTGCCAGCAGACCCCAGGAGATCACTGAAGCTTTCTTT
>TRBD1|TRBV12-3/TRBV12-4|TRBJ2-5|many
CASSHSRQGPLSQYF
TGTGCCAGCAGTCACTCCCGACAGGGCCCACTGAGCCAGTACTTC
>.|TRBV11-2|TRBJ2-7|many
CASSLVNLGYEQYF
TGTGCCAGCAGCTTAGTGAATTTGGGCTACGAGCAGTACTTC
>TRBD2|TRBV3-1|TRBJ2-7|.
CASSQHARDSGEQYF
TGTGCCAGCAGCCAACACGCGCGGGATAGCGGGGAGCAGTACTTC
>.|TRBV7-3|TRBJ1-6|many
CASSQGARSPLHF
TGTGCCAGCAGTCAAGGGGCGAGGTCACCCCTCCACTTT
>.|TRBV6-1|TRBJ1-5|many
CASSEAGSQGGQPQHF
TGTGCCAGCAGTGAAGCGGGGAGTCAGGGAGGTCAGCCCCAGCATTTT
>TRBD2|TRBV7-2|TRBJ2-5|.
CASSLDLAGTQYF
TGTGCCAGCAGCTTAGATCTAGCGGGGACCCAGTACTTC
>.|TRBV19|TRBJ1-1|many
CWRKVPQGAEAFF
TGCTGGAGGAAGGTCCCGCAGGGCGCTGAAGCTTTCTTT
>.|TRBV5-5|TRBJ1-5|.
CAGSLDPGGTGGPQHF
TGTGCCGGCAGCTTGGATCCAGGAGGGACCGGAGGGCCCCAGCATTTT
>.|TRBV7-2|TRBJ1-2|few
CASSKGAYGYTF
TGTGCCAGCAGTAAAGGGGCATATGGCTACACCTTC
>.|TRBV27|TRBJ1-1|.
CASSSHSGEADRSTEAFF
TGTGCCAGCAGTTCCCACTCCGGGGAAGCGGATCGCAGCACTGAAGCTTTCTTT
>.|TRBV20-1|TRBJ2-5|many
CSASGLTETQYF
TGCAGTGCCTCTGGACTGACGGAGACCCAGTACTTC
>.|TRBV2|TRBJ2-7|many
CASRYTTGSYEQYF
TGTGCCAGCAGGTACACGACAGGAAGCTACGAGCAGTACTTC
>.|TRBV3-1|TRBJ2-7|.
CASQRAQDVQYF
TGTGCCAGCCAGCGAGCGCAGGACGTGCAGTACTTC
>TRBD1|TRBV19|TRBJ1-2|many
CASSIRYTRDRNYGYTF
TGTGCCAGTAGTATACGATATACGCGGGACAGGAACTATGGCTACACCTTC
>.|TRBV5-1|TRBJ1-5|.
CASSLAEGVQPQHF
TGCGCCAGCAGCTTGGCAGAAGGTGTTCAGCCCCAGCATTTT
>TRBD1|TRBV7-2|TRBJ1-1|few
CASSPHSGTGGATEAFF
TGTGCCAGCAGCCCCCACTCAGGGACAGGCGGGGCCACTGAAGCTTTCTTT
>.|TRBV4-2|TRBJ1-2|many
CASSQDADPYGYTF
TGTGCCAGCAGCCAAGATGCGGACCCCTATGGCTACACCTTC
>.|TRBV20-1|TRBJ1-5|many
CSARDEGTEPQHF
TGCAGTGCTAGAGATGAAGGGACCGAGCCCCAGCATTTT
>TRBD1|TRBV7-9|TRBJ1-1|many
CASNGGQGRNTEAFF
TGTGCCAGCAACGGGGGACAGGGGAGGAACACTGAAGCTTTCTTT